These T cell receptor beta chains were read from a single sample in a study of shared clonotypes between healthy human individuals. Assay used: immunoSEQ multiplex PCR; TCRdb lists only in-frame clones, some missing. The table has about 480,000 clones, around 79% seen once; the top ten hold approximately 13%. The source material was PBMCs. The receptor source for this set is a woman between 40 and 50 years old in good health. Some clones in this sample may be carry-over from other donors' samples. The CDR3 runs from the conserved cysteine through the conserved F or W. A D gene is named only where the DNA matches it firmly. Not every row has a clone size; where given, it reads once, few, many or a size class.

cdr3_aa | cdr3_nt | d_call | v_call | clone_size | j_call
CASYPGQGYGYTF | TGTGCCAGTTACCCGGGACAGGGCTATGGCTACACCTTC | TRBD1 | TRBV6-5 | - | TRBJ1-2
CASSLDGGEQYF | TGTGCCAGCAGCTTGGATGGGGGCGAGCAGTACTTC | - | TRBV5-4 | - | TRBJ2-7
CASSQGQKNTEAFF | TGTGCCAGCAGCCAGGGCCAAAAAAACACTGAAGCTTTCTTT | - | TRBV4-2 | once | TRBJ1-1
CASALSRGVYEQYF | TGTGCCAGCGCCCTGTCCCGGGGGGTCTACGAGCAGTACTTC | TRBD2 | TRBV28 | once | TRBJ2-7
CASSSASSNEQYF | TGTGCCAGCAGCTCGGCTAGCTCCAACGAGCAGTACTTC | - | TRBV5-4 | few | TRBJ2-7
CAWSVGTGDEKLFF | TGTGCCTGGAGTGTAGGGACAGGGGATGAAAAACTGTTTTTT | TRBD1 | TRBV30 | few | TRBJ1-4
CASSYPGRETQYF | TGTGCCAGCAGTTACCCGGGAAGAGAGACCCAGTACTTC | - | TRBV28 | - | TRBJ2-5
CASSLGPGYTQYF | TGTGCCAGCAGTTTGGGACCCGGCTATACGCAGTATTTT | - | TRBV27 | - | TRBJ2-3
CASSIPHPRPTEAFF | TGTGCCAGTAGTATACCCCATCCGAGGCCCACTGAAGCTTTCTTT | - | TRBV19 | - | TRBJ1-1
CASSMYRGEDQPQHF | TGTGCCAGTAGTATGTACAGGGGGGAAGACCAGCCCCAGCATTTT | TRBD1 | TRBV19 | once | TRBJ1-5
CASSVTGPGNEQFF | TGTGCCAGCAGCGTTACGGGACCGGGAAATGAGCAGTTCTTC | - | TRBV9 | - | TRBJ2-1
CAWSPRMNTEAFF | TGTGCCTGGAGTCCCCGGATGAACACTGAAGCTTTCTTT | - | TRBV30 | many | TRBJ1-1
CASRPQGYEQYF | TGTGCCAGCAGACCACAGGGTTACGAGCAGTACTTC | - | TRBV28 | - | TRBJ2-7
CASSPRGEASVGYEQYF | TGTGCCAGCAGCCCAAGGGGTGAGGCTAGCGTAGGCTACGAGCAGTACTTC | - | TRBV9 | - | TRBJ2-7
CASSISGNSYNEQFF | TGTGCCAGCAGCATTAGCGGGAACTCCTACAATGAGCAGTTCTTC | TRBD2 | TRBV7-2 | - | TRBJ2-1
CASSGRGTGLIYGYTF | TGTGCCAGCAGTGGACGGGGGACAGGCCTGATCTATGGCTACACCTTC | TRBD1 | TRBV6-1 | - | TRBJ1-2
CAWSTGTGSTDTQYF | TGTGCCTGGAGTACCGGGACAGGGAGCACAGATACGCAGTATTTT | TRBD1 | TRBV30 | - | TRBJ2-3
CASSFGTLSSYEQYF | TGTGCCAGCAGTTTCGGGACACTGAGCTCCTACGAGCAGTACTTC | - | TRBV28 | - | TRBJ2-7
CASSFGLAGTNTGELFF | TGTGCCAGCAGCTTTGGACTAGCGGGTACAAACACCGGGGAGCTGTTTTTT | TRBD2 | TRBV9 | - | TRBJ2-2
CATEGWGAGNTEAFF | TGTGCCACCGAGGGGTGGGGGGCCGGAAACACTGAAGCTTTCTTT | - | TRBV28 | - | TRBJ1-1
CASSGQGSYEQYF | TGTGCCAGCTCAGGACAGGGATCCTACGAGCAGTACTTC | TRBD1 | TRBV18 | - | TRBJ2-7
CASSADRSQETQYF | TGCGCCAGCAGCGCGGACAGGAGTCAAGAGACCCAGTACTTC | TRBD1 | TRBV5-1 | - | TRBJ2-5
CASSSQGDSSTDTQYF | TGTGCCAGCAGTTCACAGGGGGACTCCAGCACAGATACGCAGTATTTT | TRBD1 | TRBV6-4 | many | TRBJ2-3
CAISEALAGVYNEQFF | TGTGCCATCAGTGAGGCGCTAGCGGGGGTATACAATGAGCAGTTCTTC | TRBD2 | TRBV10-3 | - | TRBJ2-1
CASSLRQGATIQYF | TGTGCCAGCAGTCTCCGACAGGGGGCGACCATTCAGTACTTC | TRBD1 | TRBV27 | - | TRBJ2-4
CASSFKGRDTGELFF | TGTGCCAGCAGCTTTAAGGGCAGGGACACCGGGGAGCTGTTTTTT | - | TRBV7-8 | - | TRBJ2-2
CASSDHHGQVEAFF | TGTGCCAGCAGCGACCACCACGGGCAAGTAGAAGCTTTCTTT | - | TRBV25-1 | - | TRBJ1-1
CASSPLRGGRNYGYTF | TGTGCCAGTAGTCCCCTACGGGGAGGCAGGAATTACGGCTACACCTTC | - | TRBV19 | - | TRBJ1-2
CASSTHAGTGGGGYTF | TGTGCCAGTAGTACGCATGCCGGGACAGGGGGCGGTGGCTACACCTTC | TRBD1 | TRBV19 | many | TRBJ1-2
CASSPRLAAPQETQYF | TGTGCCAGCAGCCCTCGACTAGCGGCCCCACAAGAGACCCAGTACTTC | TRBD2 | TRBV9 | - | TRBJ2-5
CASSDQLANYGYTF | TGTGCCAGTAGTGATCAGTTAGCTAACTATGGCTACACCTTC | - | TRBV19 | few | TRBJ1-2
CASSIRTGVEKLFF | TGTGCCAGTAGTATCCGGACAGGGGTTGAAAAACTGTTTTTT | TRBD1 | TRBV19 | - | TRBJ1-4
CASSMNTGDKQYF | TGCGCCAGCAGTATGAATACTGGGGACAAGCAGTACTTC | - | TRBV5-1 | - | TRBJ2-7
CASSPDSFGELFF | TGCGCCAGCAGCCCGGACTCGTTCGGGGAGCTGTTTTTT | - | TRBV10-1 | - | TRBJ2-2
CASSPLAGQYNEQFF | TGTGCCAGCAGCCCCCTAGCGGGACAGTACAATGAGCAGTTCTTC | TRBD2 | TRBV5-6 | - | TRBJ2-1
CASSIPPVIQGDTGELFF | TGTGCCAGTAGTATTCCCCCCGTCATCCAGGGGGACACCGGGGAGCTGTTTTTT | TRBD1 | TRBV19 | - | TRBJ2-2
CASSLGIGSPKNIQYF | TGTGCCAGCAGCCTAGGAATCGGAAGCCCCAAAAACATTCAGTACTTC | - | TRBV7-2 | - | TRBJ2-4
CASSQDFTGWYSNQPQHF | TGCGCCAGCAGCCAAGATTTCACAGGTTGGTATAGCAATCAGCCCCAGCATTTT | - | TRBV4-1 | - | TRBJ1-5
CASSTGTSGNTIYF | TGTGCCAGCAGTACAGGGACCTCTGGAAACACCATATATTTT | - | TRBV7-9 | - | TRBJ1-3
CASRVAGSNEQYF | TGCGCCAGCCGTGTAGCGGGAAGCAACGAGCAGTACTTC | TRBD2 | TRBV10-2 | many | TRBJ2-7
CASSEGLASYEQYF | TGCGCCAGCAGTGAAGGGCTAGCTTCCTACGAGCAGTACTTC | - | TRBV10-1 | - | TRBJ2-7
CASSLQGYEQFF | TGTGCCAGCAGCTTACAGGGGTATGAGCAGTTCTTC | - | TRBV11-2 | - | TRBJ2-1
CASSRGTSDGYADTQYF | TGCGCCAGCAGCCGTGGCACTAGCGATGGATATGCAGATACGCAGTATTTT | TRBD2 | TRBV5-1 | - | TRBJ2-3
CASSPRLAGGPRTNEQFF | TGTGCCAGCAGTCCCAGACTAGCGGGAGGGCCCCGGACGAATGAGCAGTTCTTC | TRBD2 | TRBV7-9 | - | TRBJ2-1
CASTVTGGPRNEQFF | TGTGCCAGCACAGTTACGGGAGGGCCGAGGAATGAGCAGTTCTTC | TRBD2 | TRBV2 | - | TRBJ2-1
CASSSTGVGTDTQYF | TGTGCCAGCAGCTCGACAGGGGTAGGCACAGATACGCAGTATTTT | TRBD1 | TRBV7-3 | - | TRBJ2-3
CASSLAGGGNEQFF | TGTGCCAGCAGTCTAGCGGGAGGTGGGAATGAGCAGTTCTTC | TRBD2 | TRBV6-4 | - | TRBJ2-1
CASKGAGTSSEYF | TGTGCCAGCAAGGGGGCTGGGACTAGCTCGGAGTACTTC | TRBD2 | TRBV6-5 | - | TRBJ2-7
CASGKGSSYNEQFF | TGTGCCAGCGGGAAGGGATCCTCCTACAATGAGCAGTTCTTC | - | TRBV7-9 | - | TRBJ2-1